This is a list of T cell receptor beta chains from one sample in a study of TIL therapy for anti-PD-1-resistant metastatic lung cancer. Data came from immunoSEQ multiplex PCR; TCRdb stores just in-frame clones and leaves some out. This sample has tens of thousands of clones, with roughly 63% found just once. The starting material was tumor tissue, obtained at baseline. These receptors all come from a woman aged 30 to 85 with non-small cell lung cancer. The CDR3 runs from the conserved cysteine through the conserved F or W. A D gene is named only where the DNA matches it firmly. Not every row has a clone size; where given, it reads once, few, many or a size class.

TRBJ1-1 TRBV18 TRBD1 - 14 TGTGCCAGCTCCATACAGGGGGCGGGCACTGAAGCTTTCTTT CASSIQGAGTEAFF
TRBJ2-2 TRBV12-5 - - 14 TGTGCTAGTGCCCAATCCTTAGTGGCCGGGGAGCTGTTTTTT CASAQSLVAGELFF
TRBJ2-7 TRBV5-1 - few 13 TGCGCCAGCAGAAGGGACCCCGTTGAGGAGCAGTACTTC CASRRDPVEEQYF
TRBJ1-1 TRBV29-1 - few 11 TGCAGCTTTACCCGAGGCACTGAAGCTTTCTTT CSFTRGTEAFF
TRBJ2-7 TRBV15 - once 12 TGTGCCACCAGCAGAGAAGGGGTCGGGCAGTACTTC CATSREGVGQYF
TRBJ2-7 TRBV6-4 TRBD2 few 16 TGTGCCAGCAGTGACTCAAACCTAGCGGGACGGTTGAGGCAGTACTTC CASSDSNLAGRLRQYF
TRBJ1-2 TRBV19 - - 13 TGTGCCAGTACCTCCTCGATGTCCGGTGGCTACACCTTC CASTSSMSGGYTF
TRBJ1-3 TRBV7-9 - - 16 TGTGCCAGCAGCTTGGTATCAGCTTTCTCTGGAAACACCATATATTTT CASSLVSAFSGNTIYF
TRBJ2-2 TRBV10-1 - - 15 TGCGCCAGCAGTCATGCGTCGGCGAACACCGGGGAGCTGTTTTTT CASSHASANTGELFF
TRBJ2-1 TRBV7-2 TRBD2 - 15 TGTGCCAGCAGCCAGTCTAGCGGGTCCTACAATGAGCAGTTCTTC CASSQSSGSYNEQFF
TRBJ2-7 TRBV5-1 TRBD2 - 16 TGCGCCAGCAGCTTAACTAGCGGGACTTTTACCTACGAGCAGTACTTC CASSLTSGTFTYEQYF
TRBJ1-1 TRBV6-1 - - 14 TGTGCCAGCAGGTTGGGGCCCGGCCCCACTGAAGCTTTCTTT CASRLGPGPTEAFF
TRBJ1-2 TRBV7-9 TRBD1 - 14 TGTGCCAGCAGCCTGGACAGGGGGCACGATGGCTACACCTTC CASSLDRGHDGYTF
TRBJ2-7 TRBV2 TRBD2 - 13 TGTGCCACCGCCGGGACTAGCGGGTACGAGCAGTACTTC CATAGTSGYEQYF
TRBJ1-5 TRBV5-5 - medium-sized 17 TGTGCCAGCACACCCAGAGGGGATACGGTGGCCAATCAGCCCCAGCATTTT CASTPRGDTVANQPQHF
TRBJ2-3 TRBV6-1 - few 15 TGTGCCACCCACAGTGATCTCAAGTCTAAAGATACGCAGTATTTT CATHSDLKSKDTQYF